These 5 T cell receptor beta chains were all obtained from the same sample, sequenced in a study of post-analysis software for immune sequencing data. Study results and limitations: Among roughly five TRBV segments more frequent in patients than controls were TRBV5-6, TRBV5-1 and TRBV20-1.

Each TCR beta cDNA library carried unique molecular identifiers. A single record per CDR3 protein comes from TCRdb applying MiXCR to the PCR reads. Of roughly 800,000 distinct CDR3 sequences in the sample, roughly 46% are singletons; the top ten hold just under 5%. Antigen specificity for these receptors is unknown. Material for sequencing was blood. These receptors were obtained from a girl between 10 and 17 years old with multiple sclerosis.

V usage is TRBV29-1 and J usage is TRBJ2-7; 7 bases are a match to TRBD1. V lost 4 bases and J lost 5; bases outside the gene matches: 14. Germline V gives CDR1 SQVTM, CDR2 ANQGSEA. The length of the CDR3 is 15 residues. The DNA of the CDR3 is TGCAGCGTTGGCCTCAGGACAGGCCCAGGGGACGAGCAGTACTTC. This translates into CSVGLRTGPGDEQYF.

The chain carries TRBV27 and TRBJ2-7, with 10 bases identical to TRBD2. The V and J ends lost 1 base and 1 base, in that order; junction bases with no gene match: 4. Germline V gives CDR1 MNHEY, CDR2 SMNVEV (reference sequence). The CDR3 contains 16 residues. The CDR3 DNA is TGTGCCAGCAGTTTATTCGGGACTAGCGCGTCCTACGAGCAGTACTTC. Its translation: CASSLFGTSASYEQYF.

This clonotype came up a few times. This chain joins TRBV6-6 and TRBJ2-5; the D gene could be TRBD1 or TRBD2 (6 bases each). The closer fit of TRBJ2-7 to the DNA end suggests the J call may be wrong. The germline CDR1 and CDR2 sequences are MNHNY and SVGAGI (reference sequence). The CDR3 runs to 13 residues. CDR3 sequence: CAGGSGATYEQYF. The CDR3 coding sequence is TGTGCCGGGGGGTCAGGGGCGACCTACGAGCAGTACTTC.

V is TRBV14 and J is TRBJ1-5; D call uncertain. CDR1 and CDR2 (germline): SGHDN, FVKESK. Trimming cost V 6 bases and J 3 bases, with 9 bases left between them. The CDR3 loop spans 13 amino acids. This chain's CDR3 is CASSDHPNQPQHF. CDR3 sequence (DNA): TGTGCCAGCAGTGACCATCCCAATCAGCCCCAGCATTTT. Complete variable domain (other parts from reference TRBV14 and TRBJ1-5): EAGVTQFPSHSVIEKGQTVTLRCDPISGHDNLYWYRRVMGKEIKFLLHFVKESKQDESGMPNNRFLAERTGGTYSTLKVQPAELEDSGVYFCASSDHPNQPQHFGDGTRLSIL.

The rearrangement joins TRBV6-2 or TRBV6-3 to TRBJ2-1; no firm D call. The CDR3 length is 17 residues. Germline values: CDR1 MNHEY, CDR2 SVGEGT. Trimming stripped 6 bases from V and 0 bases from J, with 18 bases between. CDR3 DNA sequence: TGTGCCAGCAGCCCGGTCGGATGGGTAGACTCCTACAATGAGCAGTTCTTC. Its protein product is CASSPVGWVDSYNEQFF.